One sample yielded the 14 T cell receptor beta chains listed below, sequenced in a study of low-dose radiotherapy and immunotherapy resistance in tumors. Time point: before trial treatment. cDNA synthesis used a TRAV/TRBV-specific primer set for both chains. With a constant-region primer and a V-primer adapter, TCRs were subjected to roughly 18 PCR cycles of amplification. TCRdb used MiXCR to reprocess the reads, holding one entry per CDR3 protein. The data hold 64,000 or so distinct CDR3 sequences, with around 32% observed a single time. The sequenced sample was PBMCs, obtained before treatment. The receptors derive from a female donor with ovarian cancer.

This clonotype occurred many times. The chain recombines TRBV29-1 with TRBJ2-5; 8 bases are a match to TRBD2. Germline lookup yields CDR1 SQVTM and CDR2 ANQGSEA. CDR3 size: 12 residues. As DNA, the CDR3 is TGCAGTGCCCGGGGGGGGCCAGAGACCCAGTACTTC. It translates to CSARGGPETQYF.

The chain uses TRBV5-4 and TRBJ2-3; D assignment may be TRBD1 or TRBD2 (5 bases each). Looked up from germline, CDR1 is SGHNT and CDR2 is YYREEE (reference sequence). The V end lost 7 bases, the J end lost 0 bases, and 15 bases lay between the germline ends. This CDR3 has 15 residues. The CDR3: CASGTDATSTDTQYF. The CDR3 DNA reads TGTGCCAGCGGGACCGATGCGACCAGCACAGATACGCAGTATTTT.

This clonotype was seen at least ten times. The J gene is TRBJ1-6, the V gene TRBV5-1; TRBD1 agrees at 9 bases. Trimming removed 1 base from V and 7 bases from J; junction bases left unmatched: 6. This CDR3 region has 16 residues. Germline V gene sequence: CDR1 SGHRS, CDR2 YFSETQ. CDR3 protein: CASSLLQGARNSPLHF. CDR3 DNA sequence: TGCGCCAGCAGCTTGCTACAGGGGGCGCGGAATTCACCCCTCCACTTT.

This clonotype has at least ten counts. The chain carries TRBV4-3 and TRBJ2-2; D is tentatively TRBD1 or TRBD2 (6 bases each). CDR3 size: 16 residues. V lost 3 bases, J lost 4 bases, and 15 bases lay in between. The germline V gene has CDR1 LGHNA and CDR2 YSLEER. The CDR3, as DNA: TGCGCCAGCAGCCAGAATGGAGGGGGTCCCACCGGGGAGCTGTTTTTT. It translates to CASSQNGGGPTGELFF.

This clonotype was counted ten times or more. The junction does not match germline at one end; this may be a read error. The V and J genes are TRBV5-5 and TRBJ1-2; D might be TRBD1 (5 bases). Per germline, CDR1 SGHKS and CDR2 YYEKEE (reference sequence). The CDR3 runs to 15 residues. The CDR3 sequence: CASSSHGGANYGYTF. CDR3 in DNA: TGCGCCAGCAGCTCGCACGGGGGAGCCAACTATGGCTACACCTTC. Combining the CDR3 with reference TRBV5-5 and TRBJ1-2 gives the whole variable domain DAGVTQSPTHLIKTRGQQVTLRCSPISGHKSVSWYQQVLGQGPQFIFQYYEKEERGRGNFPDRFSARQFPNYSSELNVNALLLGDSALYLCASSSHGGANYGYTFGSGTRLTVV.

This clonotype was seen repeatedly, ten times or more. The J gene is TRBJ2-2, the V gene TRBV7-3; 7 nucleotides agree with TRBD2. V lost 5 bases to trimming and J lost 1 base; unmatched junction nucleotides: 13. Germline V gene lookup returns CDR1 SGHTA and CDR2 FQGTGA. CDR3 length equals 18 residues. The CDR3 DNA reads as TGTGCCAGCAGCCGCGGAGGTCCACTAGCGATGAACACCGGGGAGCTGTTTTTT. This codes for CASSRGGPLAMNTGELFF. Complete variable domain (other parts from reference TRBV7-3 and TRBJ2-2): GAGVSQTPSNKVTEKGKYVELRCDPISGHTALYWYRQSLGQGPEFLIYFQGTGAADDSGLPNDRFFAVRPEGSVSTLKIQRTERGDSAVYLCASSRGGPLAMNTGELFFGEGSRLTVL.

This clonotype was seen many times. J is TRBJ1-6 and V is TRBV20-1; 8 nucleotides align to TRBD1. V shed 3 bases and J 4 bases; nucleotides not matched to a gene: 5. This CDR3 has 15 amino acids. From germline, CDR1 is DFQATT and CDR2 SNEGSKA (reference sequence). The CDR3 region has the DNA TGCAGTGCTAGGACAGGGGTGGCTTATAATTCACCCCTCCACTTT. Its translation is CSARTGVAYNSPLHF.

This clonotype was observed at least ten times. CDR3 bases: TGCAGTGCCCCGACAGGGAGGGGATCAGGCCCCCAGCATTTT. Its translation is CSAPTGRGSGPQHF. V usage is TRBV20-1 and J usage is TRBJ1-5, with 7 bases lining up with TRBD1. This CDR3 comprises 14 residues. Germline V gives CDR1 DFQATT, CDR2 SNEGSKA (reference sequence). The V gene end was trimmed by 6 bases and the J gene end by 10 bases; junction bases not matched to a gene: 15.

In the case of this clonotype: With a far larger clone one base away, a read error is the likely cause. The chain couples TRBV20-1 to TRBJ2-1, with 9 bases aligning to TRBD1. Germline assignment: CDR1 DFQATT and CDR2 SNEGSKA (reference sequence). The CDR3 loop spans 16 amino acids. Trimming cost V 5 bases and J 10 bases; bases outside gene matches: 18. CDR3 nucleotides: TGCAGTGCTTTAGGACAGGGGACGGGAGCCTCCTACGAGCAGTTCTTC. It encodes CSALGQGTGASYEQFF.

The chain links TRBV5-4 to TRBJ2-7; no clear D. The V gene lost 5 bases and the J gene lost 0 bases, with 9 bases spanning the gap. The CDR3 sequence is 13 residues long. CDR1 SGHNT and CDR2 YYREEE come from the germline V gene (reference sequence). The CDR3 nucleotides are TGTGCCAGCAGGCGGTCCATCTCCTACGAGCAGTACTTC. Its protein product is CASRRSISYEQYF.

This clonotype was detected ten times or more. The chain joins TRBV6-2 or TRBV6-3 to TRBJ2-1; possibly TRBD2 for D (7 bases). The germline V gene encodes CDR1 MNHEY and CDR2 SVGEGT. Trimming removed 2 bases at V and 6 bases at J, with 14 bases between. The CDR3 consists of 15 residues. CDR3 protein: CASSYRGGAGNEQFF. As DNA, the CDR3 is TGTGCCAGCAGTTACAGAGGGGGGGCTGGCAATGAGCAGTTCTTC.

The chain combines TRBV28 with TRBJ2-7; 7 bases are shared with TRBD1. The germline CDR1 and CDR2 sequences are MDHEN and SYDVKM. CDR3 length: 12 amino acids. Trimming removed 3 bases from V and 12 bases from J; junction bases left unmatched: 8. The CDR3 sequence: CASSLATGDPYF. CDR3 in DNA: TGTGCCAGCAGTTTGGCTACAGGGGACCCGTACTTC. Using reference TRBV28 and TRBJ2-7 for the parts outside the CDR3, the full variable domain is DVKVTQSSRYLVKRTGEKVFLECVQDMDHENMFWYRQDPGLGLRLIYFSYDVKMKEKGDIPEGYSVSREKKERFSLILESASTNQTSMYLCASSLATGDPYFGPGTRLTVT.

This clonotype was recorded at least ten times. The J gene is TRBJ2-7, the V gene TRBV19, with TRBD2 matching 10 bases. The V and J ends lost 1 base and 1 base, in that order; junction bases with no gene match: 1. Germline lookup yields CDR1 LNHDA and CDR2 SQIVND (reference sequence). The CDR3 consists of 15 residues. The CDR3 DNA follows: TGTGCCAGTAGTATAGCAGCGGGAGGGTCCTACGAGCAGTACTTC. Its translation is CASSIAAGGSYEQYF.

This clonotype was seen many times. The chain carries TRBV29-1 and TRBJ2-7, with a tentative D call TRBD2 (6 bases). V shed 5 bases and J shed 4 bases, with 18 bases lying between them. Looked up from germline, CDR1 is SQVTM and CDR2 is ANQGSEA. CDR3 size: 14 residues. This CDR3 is CSVSGGSKGYEQYF. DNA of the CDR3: TGCAGCGTTTCCGGGGGATCTAAGGGGTACGAGCAGTACTTC.